This T cell receptor (beta chain) was captured by sequencing in a study of human T cells and chemical hapten exposure. Overall study: Patch tests containing 0.01% DPC, applied to the upper back, were read at 6 days.

The time point: pre-sensitization, week 0. The treatment was: therapeutic diphenylcyclopropenone sensitization with weekly scalp DPC. Extraction yielded total RNA from whole blood (unfractionated). There are a few counts of this clonotype. TCRdb re-analysed the RACE reads in MiXCR, keeping a single row per CDR3 protein. The sample records about 180,000 distinct CDR3 sequences, nearly 30% being singletons. The length of the CDR3 is 14 residues. Per the germline V gene, CDR1 is LGHNT and CDR2 is FRNRAP. Trimming took 2 bases from V and 6 from J, leaving 13 bases between them. The clonotype originates from a woman aged 25 to 45 with alopecia areata. Some clones in this sample may be carry-over from other donors' samples. Source: whole blood, taken in connection with sensitization to the hapten diphenylcyclopropenone (DPC). The rearrangement uses TRBV12-5 and TRBJ1-1; D unresolved. The CDR3, as DNA: TGTGCTAGTGGTTTGATGGTACTCGGTCCTGAAGCTTTCTTT. It codes for CASGLMVLGPEAFF. Full variable domain (remainder filled in from reference TRBV12-5 and TRBJ1-1): DARVTQTPRHKVTEMGQEVTMRCQPILGHNTVFWYRQTMMQGLELLAYFRNRAPLDDSGMPKDRFSAEMPDATLATLKIQPSEPRDSAVYFCASGLMVLGPEAFFGQGTRLTVV.